This TCR beta chain derives from a study of blood T cell repertoires in COVID-19. Clones were sequenced by immunoSEQ multiplex PCR, and TCRdb holds only the in-frame ones, with some missing. Of more than 110,000 clones in the sample, 65% to 90% were seen once. The CDR3 extends over 18 amino acids. V was clipped by 5 bases and J by 0 bases, with 20 bases between them. Per germline, CDR1 SGHVS and CDR2 FQNEAQ. The sequence derives from a man aged 45-65 years with acute or convalescent COVID-19. Sequenced input: peripheral blood. This chain links TRBV7-8 with TRBJ1-5, with D perhaps matching TRBD1 (6 bases). CDR3 amino acids: CASSVNGGGLYSNQPQHF. DNA for the CDR3: TGTGCCAGCAGCGTTAATGGGGGGGGGCTTTATAGCAATCAGCCCCAGCATTTT.